This T cell receptor beta chain appears in the sequencing data of a study of T cell responses to AZD1222 COVID-19 vaccine. Findings and caveats of the study: Just five or six AZD1222 recipients tested seropositive at baseline. Females outnumbered males among donors, who were mostly white British; clonal diversity was possibly underestimated.

About this clone: What it recognizes is unknown.

Repertoires were generated with immunoSEQ multiplex PCR, while TCRdb's copy carries only in-frame clones and drops some. Of some 190,000 clones detected, 85% to 90% appear once; the ten largest clones hold 6.5% to 7%. The sample in question was peripheral blood, obtained on day 0 of AZD1222 vaccination. The TCR was taken from an adult in good health.

The CDR3 loop is CASSASPGAGGNTIYF. The CDR3 coding sequence is TGTGCCAGCAGCGCGTCCCCGGGAGCAGGCGGAAACACCATATATTTT. The V call is TRBV9, the J call TRBJ1-3, with D uncertain. V was shortened by 3 bases and J by 4 bases, with 17 bases between the two germline ends. This CDR3 spans 16 amino acids. The V gene's germline CDR1 is SGDLS and CDR2 YYNGEE.